Below are 24 T cell receptor beta chains sequenced from a single sample in a study of vaccination effects on CD4 cells after COVID-19. For these TCRs, the target antigens are not known. Assay used: immunoSEQ multiplex PCR; TCRdb lists only in-frame clones, some missing. This sample carries some 70,000 clones, approximately 80% of them seen once, and the ten largest clones take about 2.4%. Subsequent to a culture period of 10 to 11 days, CD4+ T cells were isolated. Either the mRNA-1273 or the BNT162b2 vaccine was given to participants as two doses. The sample here was CD4+ T cells from PBMCs cultured without peptide, taken after COVID-19 vaccination. The receptors were gathered from a human donor who received a COVID-19 vaccine.

This clone was detected only a few times. In DNA form, the CDR3 reads TGTGCCAGCAGCTTGGTATCGTCGGGCTCGTCCCCTTACAATGAGCAGTTCTTC. Protein sequence: CASSLVSSGSSPYNEQFF. V is TRBV5-5 and J is TRBJ2-1; no reliable D call. V was trimmed by 0 bases and J by 4 bases, leaving 20 bases between them. This CDR3 comprises 18 residues. From germline, CDR1 is SGHKS and CDR2 YYEKEE (reference sequence). Complete variable domain (other parts from reference TRBV5-5 and TRBJ2-1): DAGVTQSPTHLIKTRGQQVTLRCSPISGHKSVSWYQQVLGQGPQFIFQYYEKEERGRGNFPDRFSARQFPNYSSELNVNALLLGDSALYLCASSLVSSGSSPYNEQFFGPGTRLTVL.

The V call is TRBV19, the J call TRBJ2-2, with D maybe TRBD1 (5 bases). The CDR3 extends over 14 amino acids. V dropped 8 bases and J dropped 5 bases, with 15 bases sitting between them. The V gene's germline CDR1 is LNHDA and CDR2 SQIVND (reference sequence). The CDR3 sequence is CASSWSRVTGELFF. The CDR3 DNA reads TGTGCCAGTTCGTGGAGCAGGGTAACCGGGGAGCTGTTTTTT.

The gene calls are TRBV5-1 and TRBJ2-3, with D perhaps being TRBD1 or TRBD2 (6 bases each). The CDR3 sequence is 16 residues long. Germline-derived CDR1 and CDR2 are SGHRS and YFSETQ. Deletions cut 4 bases from V and 4 bases from J, with 19 bases between. The CDR3 reads CASSGAPGAGPDTQYF. CDR3 nucleotide sequence: TGCGCCAGCAGCGGGGCTCCGGGGGCTGGCCCAGATACGCAGTATTTT.

This chain uses TRBV5-1 with TRBJ1-1; D unresolved. The V gene's germline CDR1 is SGHRS and CDR2 YFSETQ. The V and J ends lost 5 bases and 2 bases respectively, with 10 bases between them. The CDR3 length is 13 residues. CDR3: CASSPSPNTEAFF. For the CDR3, the DNA is TGCGCCAGCAGTCCGTCCCCTAACACTGAAGCTTTCTTT.

This clone was picked up a small number of times. V gene TRBV3-1 (or the pseudogene TRBV3-2) combines with J gene TRBJ1-2; 7 bases line up with TRBD1. There are 14 residues in the CDR3. Trimming took 4 bases from V and 5 from J; bases not matched to a gene: 7. CDR1 and CDR2 from the germline V gene are LGHDT and YNNKEL (reference sequence). The CDR3 loop reads CASSPRDSLYGYTF. CDR3 DNA sequence: TGTGCCAGCAGCCCGAGGGACAGTTTATATGGCTACACCTTC.

The rearrangement uses TRBV11-2 and TRBJ2-5, with D hard to call. Germline V gene sequence: CDR1 SGHAT, CDR2 FQNNGV. The CDR3 sequence is 14 residues long. V lost 3 bases to trimming and J lost 0 bases, with 8 bases between them. The CDR3 sequence is CASSFSANQETQYF. As DNA, the CDR3 is TGTGCCAGCAGCTTCAGCGCAAACCAAGAGACCCAGTACTTC.

V is TRBV19 and J is TRBJ1-5; TRBD1 matches at 8 bases. Germline lookup yields CDR1 LNHDA and CDR2 SQIVND (reference sequence). The V segment lost 2 bases and the J segment 6 bases; nucleotides outside the gene matches: 3. This CDR3 comprises 14 residues. The CDR3 nucleotides read TGTGCCAGTAGTATACAGGGGGCCGGTCAGCCCCAGCATTTT. Translating it yields CASSIQGAGQPQHF.

V is TRBV5-1 and J is TRBJ2-2; the D is unclear. The CDR3 totals 13 residues. Germline V CDR1 and CDR2: SGHRS, YFSETQ. V was cut by 1 base and J by 6 bases, with 7 bases left in between. The CDR3 reads CASSLLEAGELFF. CDR3 bases: TGCGCCAGCAGCTTGTTGGAAGCCGGGGAGCTGTTTTTT.

This clone was recorded a few times. The rearrangement joins TRBV7-9 to TRBJ2-2; no firm D call. The V gene lost 2 bases and the J gene lost 7 bases, with 5 bases spanning the gap. This CDR3 has 12 residues. Germline V lookup: CDR1 SEHNR, CDR2 FQNEAQ (reference sequence). CDR3 amino acids: CASSLFYGELFF. The CDR3 region has the DNA TGTGCCAGCAGCTTATTCTACGGGGAGCTGTTTTTT.

The V and J genes are TRBV30 and TRBJ1-3; no reliable D call. The length of the CDR3 is 13 residues. From germline, CDR1 is GTSNPN and CDR2 SVGIG (reference sequence). The ends were cut back, 0 bases at V and 4 bases at J, with 7 bases in the middle. CDR3 residues: CAWSVISGNTIYF. The CDR3 bases are TGTGCCTGGAGTGTAATCTCCGGAAACACCATATATTTT.

V usage is TRBV18 and J usage is TRBJ2-3; a possible D gene is TRBD2 (6 bases). V gave up 6 bases and J gave up 5 bases, with 15 bases separating them. The CDR3 has 14 residues. The germline V gene has CDR1 KGHSH and CDR2 LQKENI. The CDR3 reads CASSGGERVDTQYF. CDR3 nucleotide sequence: TGTGCCAGCTCCGGGGGAGAAAGGGTAGATACGCAGTATTTT. Full variable domain (remainder filled in from reference TRBV18 and TRBJ2-3): NAGVMQNPRHLVRRRGQEARLRCSPMKGHSHVYWYRQLPEEGLKFMVYLQKENIIDESGMPKERFSAEFPKEGPSILRIQQVVRGDSAAYFCASSGGERVDTQYFGPGTRLTVL.

This sequence joins TRBV1 and TRBJ2-5; the table names TRBD2, a call not compared with the DNA. TRBV1 counts as a pseudogene. The CDR3 length is 15 residues. The CDR3 reads CTSSQDTGPQETQYF. CDR3 bases: TGCACCAGCAGCCAAGATACCGGTCCCCAAGAGACCCAGTACTTC.

The chain joins TRBV6-6 to TRBJ2-1; no firm D call. This CDR3 comprises 14 residues. Looked up from germline, CDR1 is MNHNY and CDR2 is SVGAGI (reference sequence). Trimming left V 5 bases short and J 7 bases short, with 15 bases between. Here the CDR3 reads CASSDYSAENEQFF. The CDR3 nucleotides read TGTGCCAGCAGTGATTACTCCGCGGAGAATGAGCAGTTCTTC.

The CDR3 is CASVVRGANYGYTF. Here the CDR3 DNA reads TGTGCCAGCGTCGTGCGAGGGGCTAACTATGGCTACACCTTC. The chain combines TRBV6-5 with TRBJ1-2, with D perhaps matching TRBD1 (5 bases). The germline V gene encodes CDR1 MNHEY and CDR2 SVGAGI. The CDR3 consists of 14 residues. V dropped 8 bases and J dropped 0 bases, with 13 bases sitting between them.

The chain recombines TRBV5-1 with TRBJ2-2; no reliable D call. Trimming took off 5 bases at V and 1 base at J, with 6 bases between the two ends. The CDR3 runs 13 residues. Germline values: CDR1 SGHRS, CDR2 YFSETQ. CDR3 region: CASRNENTGELFF. The CDR3 nucleotides read TGCGCCAGCAGAAATGAGAACACCGGGGAGCTGTTTTTT.

This clone was observed a few times. V gene TRBV7-2 combines with J gene TRBJ1-5; tentatively, D is TRBD1 (5 bases). Trimming shortened V by 0 bases and J by 8 bases, and 11 bases separated the two germline ends. The CDR3 sequence is 14 residues long. Germline V gene data show CDR1 as SGHTA and CDR2 as FQGNSA. CDR3 sequence: CASSLASREEPQHF. CDR3 nucleotide sequence: TGTGCCAGCAGCTTAGCGAGCAGGGAGGAGCCCCAGCATTTT.

The chain links TRBV12-3 or TRBV12-4 to TRBJ1-1, with D maybe TRBD1 (5 bases). Between the trimmed V and J ends, which lost 5 bases and 7 bases, there was a span of 14 bases. CDR3 size: 13 residues. CDR3 sequence reads: CASSPGRAFEAFF. For the CDR3, the DNA is TGTGCCAGCAGTCCGGGACGGGCCTTTGAAGCTTTCTTT.

This clone was counted a few times. The rearrangement joins TRBV4-1 to TRBJ1-2, with 9 bases matching TRBD1. The CDR3 has 13 amino acids. The germline gives CDR1 MGHRA, CDR2 YSYEKL. The ends lost 3 bases at V and 6 bases at J; junction bases unmatched: 2. The CDR3 region is CASSHWTGDGYTF. Here the CDR3 DNA reads TGCGCCAGCAGCCATTGGACAGGGGATGGCTACACCTTC.

The count of this clone is one. The chain recombines TRBV6-5 with TRBJ2-3; D tentatively reads TRBD1 or TRBD2 (5 bases each). This CDR3 has 13 residues. With 8 bases removed from V and 3 bases from J, the gap between germline ends came to 12 bases. The V gene's germline CDR1 is MNHEY and CDR2 SVGAGI. The CDR3 nucleotides are TGTGCCAGCCGAGGGGAAGGGACAGATACGCAGTATTTT. Translating it yields CASRGEGTDTQYF.

This clone was detected only a few times. V usage is TRBV6-1 and J usage is TRBJ2-7; possible D gene TRBD2, 6 bases. CDR1 is MNHNS and CDR2 is SASEGT in the germline V gene. The CDR3 spans 15 residues. V was cut by 3 bases and J by 2 bases, with 14 bases left in between. In DNA, the CDR3 is TGTGCCAGCAGTGATTTGACCGGAGGGACCTACGAGCAGTACGTC. Protein: CASSDLTGGTYEQYV.

The J gene is TRBJ1-3, the V gene TRBV28; D not certain. This CDR3 has 16 residues. Per germline, CDR1 MDHEN and CDR2 SYDVKM. V lost 7 bases, J lost 0 bases, and 16 bases lay in between. CDR3 region: CASNDPGGSSGNTIYF. CDR3 in DNA: TGTGCCAGCAACGACCCCGGAGGTTCCTCTGGAAACACCATATATTTT.

The chain recombines TRBV6-5 with TRBJ1-1; TRBD1 matches 10 bases. Germline CDR1 and CDR2: MNHEY and SVGAGI. This CDR3 has 16 amino acids. V shed 0 bases and J 6 bases; nucleotides not matched to a gene: 7. The CDR3 nucleotides are TGTGCCAGCAGTTACTCATATCCCGGGACAGGGGCTGAAGCTTTCTTT. Encoded protein: CASSYSYPGTGAEAFF.

The V and J genes are TRBV7-8 and TRBJ1-6; TRBD1 aligns across 10 bases. Trimming at V came to 1 base and at J to 4 bases, leaving 7 bases not matched to a gene. CDR3 length: 18 amino acids. The germline CDR1 and CDR2 sequences are SGHVS and FQNEAQ. The CDR3 spells CASSLGYLGQGYNSPLHF. As DNA, the CDR3 is TGTGCCAGCAGCTTAGGCTATTTGGGACAGGGGTATAATTCACCCCTCCACTTT.

The chain has TRBV6-5 and TRBJ1-2; tentative D call: TRBD1 (5 bases). Trimming stripped 2 bases from V and 6 bases from J, with 10 bases between. The CDR3 covers 13 residues. In germline, CDR1 is MNHEY, CDR2 SVGAGI. The CDR3 bases are TGTGCCAGCAGTTACGATCCGGGACATGGCTACACCTTC. Translating it yields CASSYDPGHGYTF.